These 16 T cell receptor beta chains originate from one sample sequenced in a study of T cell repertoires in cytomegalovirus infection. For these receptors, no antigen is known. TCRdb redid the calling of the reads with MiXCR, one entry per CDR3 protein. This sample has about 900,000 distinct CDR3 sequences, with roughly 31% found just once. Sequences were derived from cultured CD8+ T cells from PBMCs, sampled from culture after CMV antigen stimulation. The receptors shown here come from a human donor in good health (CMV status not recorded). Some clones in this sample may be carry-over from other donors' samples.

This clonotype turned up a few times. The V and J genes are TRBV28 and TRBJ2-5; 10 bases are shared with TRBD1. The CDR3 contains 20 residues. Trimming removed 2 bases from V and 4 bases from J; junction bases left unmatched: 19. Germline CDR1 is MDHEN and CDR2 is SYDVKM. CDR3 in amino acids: CASSLIPPGSGTGVGETQYF. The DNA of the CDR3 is TGTGCCAGCAGTTTAATTCCACCCGGGAGCGGGACAGGGGTTGGAGAGACCCAGTACTTC. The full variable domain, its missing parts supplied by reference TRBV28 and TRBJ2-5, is DVKVTQSSRYLVKRTGEKVFLECVQDMDHENMFWYRQDPGLGLRLIYFSYDVKMKEKGDIPEGYSVSREKKERFSLILESASTNQTSMYLCASSLIPPGSGTGVGETQYFGPGTRLLVL.

The CDR3 bases are TGTGCCAGCAGTTACAGGGCCTCATTCTTGGGAGGGAATCAGCCCCAGCATTTT. Its translation is CASSYRASFLGGNQPQHF. The V gene is TRBV6-5, the J gene TRBJ1-5; D call uncertain. There are 18 residues in the CDR3. Trimming cost V 2 bases and J 4 bases, with 21 bases left between them. Looked up from germline, CDR1 is MNHEY and CDR2 is SVGAGI.

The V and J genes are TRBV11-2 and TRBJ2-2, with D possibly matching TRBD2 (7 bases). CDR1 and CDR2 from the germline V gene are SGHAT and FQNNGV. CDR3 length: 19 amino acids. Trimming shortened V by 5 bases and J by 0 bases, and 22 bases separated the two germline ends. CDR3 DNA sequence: TGTGCCAGCAGCCCAAGGGGGGGCGGCAGGCCTACGAACACCGGGGAGCTGTTTTTT. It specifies CASSPRGGGRPTNTGELFF.

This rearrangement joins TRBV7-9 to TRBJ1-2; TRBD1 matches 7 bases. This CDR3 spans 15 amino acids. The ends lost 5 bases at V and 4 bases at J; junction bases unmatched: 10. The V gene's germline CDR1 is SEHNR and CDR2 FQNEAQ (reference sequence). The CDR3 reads CASSGGTDTGYGYTF. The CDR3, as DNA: TGTGCCAGCAGCGGGGGGACAGACACGGGCTATGGCTACACCTTC.

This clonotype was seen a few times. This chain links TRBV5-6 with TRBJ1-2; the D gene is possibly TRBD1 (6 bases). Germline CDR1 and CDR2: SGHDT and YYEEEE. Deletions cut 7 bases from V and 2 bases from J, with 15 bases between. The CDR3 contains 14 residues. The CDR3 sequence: CASDLAGVNYGYTF. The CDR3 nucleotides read TGTGCCAGCGACCTGGCAGGGGTGAACTATGGCTACACCTTC.

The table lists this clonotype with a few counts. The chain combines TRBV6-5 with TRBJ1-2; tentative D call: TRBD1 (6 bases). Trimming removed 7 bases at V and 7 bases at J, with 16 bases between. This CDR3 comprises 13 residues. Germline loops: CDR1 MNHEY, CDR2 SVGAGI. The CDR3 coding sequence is TGTGCCAGCATTCAAGGGGGGGGATCTGGCTACACCTTC. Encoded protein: CASIQGGGSGYTF.

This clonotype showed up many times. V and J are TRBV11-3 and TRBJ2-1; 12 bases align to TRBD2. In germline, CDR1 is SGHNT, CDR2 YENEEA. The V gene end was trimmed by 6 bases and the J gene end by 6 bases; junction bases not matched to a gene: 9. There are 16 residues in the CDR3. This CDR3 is CASSSTLAGGPNEQFF. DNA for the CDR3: TGTGCCAGCAGTTCCACCCTAGCGGGGGGGCCCAATGAGCAGTTCTTC.

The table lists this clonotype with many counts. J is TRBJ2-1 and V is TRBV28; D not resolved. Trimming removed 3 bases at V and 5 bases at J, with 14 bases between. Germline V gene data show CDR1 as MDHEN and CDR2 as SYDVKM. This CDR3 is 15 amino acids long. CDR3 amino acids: CASSFMDGSHNEQFF. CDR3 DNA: TGTGCCAGCAGTTTTATGGATGGCAGCCACAATGAGCAGTTCTTC.

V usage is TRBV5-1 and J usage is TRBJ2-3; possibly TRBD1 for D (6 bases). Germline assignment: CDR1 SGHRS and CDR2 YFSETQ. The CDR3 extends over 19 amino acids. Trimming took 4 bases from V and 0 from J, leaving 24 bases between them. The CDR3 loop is CASSPQGLLGVTSTDTQYF. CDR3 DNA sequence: TGCGCCAGCAGCCCTCAGGGGCTTTTGGGAGTCACTAGCACAGATACGCAGTATTTT.

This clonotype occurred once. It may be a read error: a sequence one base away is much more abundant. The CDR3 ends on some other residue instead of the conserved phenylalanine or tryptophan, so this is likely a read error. CDR3 sequence: CASSLAGPLGDTQYS. CDR3 nucleotide sequence: TGTGCCAGCAGCTTGGCTGGTCCCCTTGGAGATACGCAGTATTCT. The V gene is TRBV7-8, the J gene TRBJ2-3; D remains ambiguous. The CDR3 has 15 residues. Germline CDR1 and CDR2: SGHVS and FQNEAQ. V gave up 3 bases and J gave up 5 bases, with 15 bases separating them.

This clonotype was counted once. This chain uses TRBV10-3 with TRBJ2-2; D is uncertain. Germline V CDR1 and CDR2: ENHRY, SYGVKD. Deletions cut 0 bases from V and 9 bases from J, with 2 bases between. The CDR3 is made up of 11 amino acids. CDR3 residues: CAISESRELFF. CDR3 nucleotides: TGTGCCATCAGTGAGTCCCGGGAGCTGTTTTTT.

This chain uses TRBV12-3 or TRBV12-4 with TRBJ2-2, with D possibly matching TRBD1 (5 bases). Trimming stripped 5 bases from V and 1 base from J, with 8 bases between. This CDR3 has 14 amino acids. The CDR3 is CASSVTENTGELFF. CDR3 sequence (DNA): TGTGCCAGCAGTGTGACAGAGAACACCGGGGAGCTGTTTTTT.

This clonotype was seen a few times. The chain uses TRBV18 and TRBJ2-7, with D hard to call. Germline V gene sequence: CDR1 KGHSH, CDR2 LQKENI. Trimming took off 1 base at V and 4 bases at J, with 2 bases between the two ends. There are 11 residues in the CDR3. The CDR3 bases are TGTGCCAGCTCACCACGGTACGAGCAGTACTTC. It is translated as CASSPRYEQYF.

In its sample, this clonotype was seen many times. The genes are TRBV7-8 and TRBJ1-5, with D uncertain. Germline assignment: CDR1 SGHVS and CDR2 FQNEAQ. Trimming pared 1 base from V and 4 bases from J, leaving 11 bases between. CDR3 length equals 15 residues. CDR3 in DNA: TGTGCCAGCAGCTTAGAGGACCGCCGAAATCAGCCCCAGCATTTT. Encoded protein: CASSLEDRRNQPQHF.

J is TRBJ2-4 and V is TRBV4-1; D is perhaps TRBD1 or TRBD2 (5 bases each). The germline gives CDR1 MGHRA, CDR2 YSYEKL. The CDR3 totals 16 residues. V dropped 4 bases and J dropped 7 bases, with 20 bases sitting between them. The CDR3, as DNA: TGCGCCAGCAGCCCAACCGGGACCCAGGTCGGGAACATTCAGTACTTC. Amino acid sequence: CASSPTGTQVGNIQYF.

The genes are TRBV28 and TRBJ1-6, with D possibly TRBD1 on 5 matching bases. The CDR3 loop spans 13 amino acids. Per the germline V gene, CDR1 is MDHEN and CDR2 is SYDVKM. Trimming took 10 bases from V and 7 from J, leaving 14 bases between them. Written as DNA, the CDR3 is TGTGCCACCTGTGGGGGTGGGAATTCACCCCTCCACTTT. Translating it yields CATCGGGNSPLHF. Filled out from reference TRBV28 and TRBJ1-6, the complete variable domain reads DVKVTQSSRYLVKRTGEKVFLECVQDMDHENMFWYRQDPGLGLRLIYFSYDVKMKEKGDIPEGYSVSREKKERFSLILESASTNQTSMYLCATCGGGNSPLHFGNGTRLTVT.